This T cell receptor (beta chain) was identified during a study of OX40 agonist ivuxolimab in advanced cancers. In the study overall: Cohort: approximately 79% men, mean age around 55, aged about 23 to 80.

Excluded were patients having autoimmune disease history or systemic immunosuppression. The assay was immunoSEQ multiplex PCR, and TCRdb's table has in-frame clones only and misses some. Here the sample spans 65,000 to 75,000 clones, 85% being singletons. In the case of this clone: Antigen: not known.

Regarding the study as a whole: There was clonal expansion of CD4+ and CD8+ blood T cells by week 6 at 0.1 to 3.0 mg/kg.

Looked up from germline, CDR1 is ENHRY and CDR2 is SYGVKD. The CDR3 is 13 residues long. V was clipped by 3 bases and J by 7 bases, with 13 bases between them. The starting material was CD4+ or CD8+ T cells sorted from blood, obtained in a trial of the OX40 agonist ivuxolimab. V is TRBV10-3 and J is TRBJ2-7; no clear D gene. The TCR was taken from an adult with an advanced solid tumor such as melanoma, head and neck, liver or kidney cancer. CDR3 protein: CAISDILASEQYF. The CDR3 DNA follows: TGTGCCATCAGTGATATACTGGCGTCAGAGCAGTACTTC.